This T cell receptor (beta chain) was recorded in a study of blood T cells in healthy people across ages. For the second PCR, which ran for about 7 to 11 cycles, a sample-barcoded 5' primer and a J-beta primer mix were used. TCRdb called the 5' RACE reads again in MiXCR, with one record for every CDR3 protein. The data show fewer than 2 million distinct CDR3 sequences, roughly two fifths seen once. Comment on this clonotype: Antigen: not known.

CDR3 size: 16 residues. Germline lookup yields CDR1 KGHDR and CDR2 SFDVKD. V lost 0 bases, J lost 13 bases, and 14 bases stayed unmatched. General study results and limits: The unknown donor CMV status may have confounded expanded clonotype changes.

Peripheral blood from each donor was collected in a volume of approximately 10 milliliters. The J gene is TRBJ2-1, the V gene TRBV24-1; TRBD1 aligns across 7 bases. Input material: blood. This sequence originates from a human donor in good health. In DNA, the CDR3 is TGTGCCACCAGTGATTTGGAAAGGGGGCATCGAGAGACCCAGTTCTTC. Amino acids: CATSDLERGHRETQFF.